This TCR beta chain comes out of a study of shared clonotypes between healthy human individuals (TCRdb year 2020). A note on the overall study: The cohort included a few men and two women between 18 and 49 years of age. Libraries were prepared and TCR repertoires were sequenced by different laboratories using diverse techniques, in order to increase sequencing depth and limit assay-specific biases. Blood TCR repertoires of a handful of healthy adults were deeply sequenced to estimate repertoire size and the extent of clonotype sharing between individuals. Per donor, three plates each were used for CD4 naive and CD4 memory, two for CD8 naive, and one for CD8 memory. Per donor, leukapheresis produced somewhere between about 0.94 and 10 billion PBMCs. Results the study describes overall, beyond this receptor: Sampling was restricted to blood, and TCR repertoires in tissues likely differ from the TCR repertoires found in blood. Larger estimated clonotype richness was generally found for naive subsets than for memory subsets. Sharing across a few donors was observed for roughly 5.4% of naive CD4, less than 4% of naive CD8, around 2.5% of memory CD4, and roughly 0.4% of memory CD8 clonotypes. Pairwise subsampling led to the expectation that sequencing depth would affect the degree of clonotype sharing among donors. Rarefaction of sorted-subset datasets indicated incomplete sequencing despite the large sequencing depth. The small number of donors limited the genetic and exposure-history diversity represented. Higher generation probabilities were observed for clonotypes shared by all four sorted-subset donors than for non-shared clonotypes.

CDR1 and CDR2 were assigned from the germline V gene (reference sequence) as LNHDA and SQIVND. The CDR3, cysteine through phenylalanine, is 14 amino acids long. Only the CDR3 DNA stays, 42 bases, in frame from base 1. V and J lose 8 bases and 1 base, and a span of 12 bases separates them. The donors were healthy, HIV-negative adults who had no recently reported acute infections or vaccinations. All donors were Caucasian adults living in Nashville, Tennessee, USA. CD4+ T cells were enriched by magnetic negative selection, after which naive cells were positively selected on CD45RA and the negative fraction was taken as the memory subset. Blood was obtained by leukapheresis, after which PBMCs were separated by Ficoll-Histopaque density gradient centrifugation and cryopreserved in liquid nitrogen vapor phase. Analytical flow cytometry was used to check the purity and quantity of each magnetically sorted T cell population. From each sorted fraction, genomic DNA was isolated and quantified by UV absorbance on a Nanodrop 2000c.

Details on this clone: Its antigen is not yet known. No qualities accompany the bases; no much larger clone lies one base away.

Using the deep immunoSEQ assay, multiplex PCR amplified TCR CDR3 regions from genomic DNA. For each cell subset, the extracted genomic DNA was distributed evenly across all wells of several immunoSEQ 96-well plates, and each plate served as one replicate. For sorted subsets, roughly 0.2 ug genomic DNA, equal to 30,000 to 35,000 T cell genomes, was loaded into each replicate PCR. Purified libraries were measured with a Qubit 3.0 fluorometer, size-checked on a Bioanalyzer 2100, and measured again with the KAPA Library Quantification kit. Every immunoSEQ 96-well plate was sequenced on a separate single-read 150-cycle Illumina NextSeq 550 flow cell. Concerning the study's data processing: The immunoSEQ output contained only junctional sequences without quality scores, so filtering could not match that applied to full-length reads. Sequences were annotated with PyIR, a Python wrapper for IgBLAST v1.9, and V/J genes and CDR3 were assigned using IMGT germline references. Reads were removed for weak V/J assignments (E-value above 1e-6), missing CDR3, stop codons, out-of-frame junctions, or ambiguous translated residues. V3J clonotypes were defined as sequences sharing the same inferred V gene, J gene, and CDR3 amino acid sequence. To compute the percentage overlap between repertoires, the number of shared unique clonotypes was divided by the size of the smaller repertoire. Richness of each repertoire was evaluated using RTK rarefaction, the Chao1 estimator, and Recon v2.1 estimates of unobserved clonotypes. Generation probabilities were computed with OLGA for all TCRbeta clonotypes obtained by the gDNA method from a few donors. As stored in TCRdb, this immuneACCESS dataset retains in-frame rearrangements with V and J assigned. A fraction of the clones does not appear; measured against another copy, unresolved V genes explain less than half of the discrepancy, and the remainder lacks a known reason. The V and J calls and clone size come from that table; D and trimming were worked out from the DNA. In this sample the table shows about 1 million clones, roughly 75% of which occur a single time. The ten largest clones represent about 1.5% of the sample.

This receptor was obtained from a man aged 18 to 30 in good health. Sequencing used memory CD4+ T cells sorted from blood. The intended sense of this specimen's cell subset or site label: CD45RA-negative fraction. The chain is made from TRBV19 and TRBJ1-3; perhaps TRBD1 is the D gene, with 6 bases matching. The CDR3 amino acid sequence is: CASWAQGSGNTIYF. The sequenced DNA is TGTGCCAGTTGGGCACAGGGTTCTGGAAACACCATATATTTT.